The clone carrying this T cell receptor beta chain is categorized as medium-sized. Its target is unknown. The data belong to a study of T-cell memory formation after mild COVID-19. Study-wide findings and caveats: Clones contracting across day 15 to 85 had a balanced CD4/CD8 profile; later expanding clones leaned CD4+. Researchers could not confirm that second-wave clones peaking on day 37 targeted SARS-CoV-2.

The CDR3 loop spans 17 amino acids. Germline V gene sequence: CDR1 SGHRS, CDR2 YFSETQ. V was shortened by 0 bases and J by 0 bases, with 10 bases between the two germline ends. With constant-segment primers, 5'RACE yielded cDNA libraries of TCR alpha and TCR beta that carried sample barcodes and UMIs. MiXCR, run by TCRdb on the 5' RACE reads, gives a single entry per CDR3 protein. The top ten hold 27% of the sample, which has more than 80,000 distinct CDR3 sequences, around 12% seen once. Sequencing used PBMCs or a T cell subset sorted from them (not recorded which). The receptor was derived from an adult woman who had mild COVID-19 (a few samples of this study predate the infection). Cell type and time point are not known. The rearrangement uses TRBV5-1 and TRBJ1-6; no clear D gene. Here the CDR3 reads CASSLEPLSSYNSPLHF. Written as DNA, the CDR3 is TGCGCCAGCAGCTTGGAACCGTTGAGCTCCTATAATTCACCCCTCCACTTT.